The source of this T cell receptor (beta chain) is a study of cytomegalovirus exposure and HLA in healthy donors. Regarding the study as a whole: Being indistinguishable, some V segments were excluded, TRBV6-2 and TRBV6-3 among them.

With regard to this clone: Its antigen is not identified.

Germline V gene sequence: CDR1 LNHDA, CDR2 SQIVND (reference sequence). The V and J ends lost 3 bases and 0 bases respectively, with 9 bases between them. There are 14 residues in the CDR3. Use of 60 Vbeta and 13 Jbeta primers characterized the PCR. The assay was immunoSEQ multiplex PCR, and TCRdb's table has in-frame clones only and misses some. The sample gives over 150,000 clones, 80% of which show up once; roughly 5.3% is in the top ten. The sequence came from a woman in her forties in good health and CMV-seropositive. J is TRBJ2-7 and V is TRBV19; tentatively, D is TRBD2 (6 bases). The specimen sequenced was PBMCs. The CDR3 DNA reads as TGTGCCAGTAGTATCGTAGCGGCCTCCTACGAGCAGTACTTC. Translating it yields CASSIVAASYEQYF.